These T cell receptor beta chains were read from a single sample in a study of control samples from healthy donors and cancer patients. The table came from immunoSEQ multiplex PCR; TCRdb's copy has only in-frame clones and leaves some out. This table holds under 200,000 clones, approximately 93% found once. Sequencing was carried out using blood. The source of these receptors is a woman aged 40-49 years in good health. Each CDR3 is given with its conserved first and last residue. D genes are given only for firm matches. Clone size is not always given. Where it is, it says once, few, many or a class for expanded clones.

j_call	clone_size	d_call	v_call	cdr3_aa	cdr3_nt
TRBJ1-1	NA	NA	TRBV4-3	CASSQETSTRATEAFF	TGCGCCAGCAGCCAAGAAACCTCCACCCGGGCCACTGAAGCTTTCTTT
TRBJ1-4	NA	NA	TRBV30	CVWSVSGFGEKLFF	TGTGTCTGGAGTGTATCAGGGTTTGGTGAAAAACTGTTTTTT
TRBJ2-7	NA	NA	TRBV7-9	CASSLSGYEQYF	TGTGCCAGCAGCTTATCGGGCTACGAGCAGTACTTC
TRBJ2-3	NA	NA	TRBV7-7	CASSLGTLPTDTQYF	TGTGCTAGCAGCTTAGGGACATTACCCACAGATACGCAGTATTTT
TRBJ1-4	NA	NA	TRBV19	CASQGGTNEKLFF	TGTGCCAGCCAGGGAGGCACTAATGAAAAACTGTTTTTT
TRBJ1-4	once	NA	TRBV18	CASSSGLWEKLFF	TGTGCCAGCTCTTCGGGCCTTTGGGAAAAACTGTTTTTT
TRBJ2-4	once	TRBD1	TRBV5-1	CASSLGGTGGAIQYF	TGCGCCAGCAGCTTGGGCGGGACAGGGGGCGCCATTCAGTACTTC
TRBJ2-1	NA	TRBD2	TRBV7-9	CASSPPGGRPYNEQFF	TGTGCCAGCAGCCCCCCTGGCGGGAGACCCTACAATGAGCAGTTCTTC
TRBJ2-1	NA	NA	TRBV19	CASSIAQGSYNEQFF	TGTGCCAGTAGTATAGCCCAGGGTTCCTACAATGAGCAGTTCTTC
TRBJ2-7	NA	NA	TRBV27	CASSLGFGEQYF	TGTGCCAGCAGTTTAGGGTTCGGCGAGCAGTACTTC
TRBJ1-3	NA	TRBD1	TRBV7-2	CASSGGQGTGNTIYF	TGTGCCAGCAGCGGTGGACAGGGGACTGGAAACACCATATATTTT
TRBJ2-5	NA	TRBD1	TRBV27	CASRVDRLQETQYF	TGTGCCAGCAGGGTGGACAGGCTACAAGAGACCCAGTACTTC
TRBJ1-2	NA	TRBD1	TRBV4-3	CASSQRGQGNYGYTF	TGCGCCAGCAGCCAGAGAGGACAGGGTAACTATGGCTACACCTTC
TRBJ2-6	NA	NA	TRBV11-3	CASSPGGGRANGANVLTF	TGTGCCAGCAGCCCCGGAGGGGGCAGGGCTAATGGGGCCAACGTCCTGACTTTC
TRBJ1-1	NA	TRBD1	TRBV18	CASSLSTGEAFF	TGTGCCAGCTCACTTTCGACAGGGGAAGCTTTCTTT
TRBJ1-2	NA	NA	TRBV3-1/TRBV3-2	CASSIKNYGYTF	TGTGCCAGCAGCATTAAGAACTATGGCTACACCTTC
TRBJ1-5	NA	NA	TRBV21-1	CASSALGRKINQPQHF	TGTGCCAGCAGCGCCTTGGGGAGGAAGATCAATCAGCCCCAGCATTTT
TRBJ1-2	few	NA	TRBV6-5	CASSYYRGYYGYTF	TGTGCCAGCAGTTACTATAGGGGTTACTATGGCTACACCTTC
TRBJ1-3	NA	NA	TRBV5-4	CASSLSLYSGNTIYF	TGTGCCAGCAGCTTGTCCCTTTATTCTGGAAACACCATATATTTT
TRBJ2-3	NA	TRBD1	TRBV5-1	CASSWDRSDTQYF	TGCGCCAGCAGCTGGGACAGGTCGGATACGCAGTATTTT
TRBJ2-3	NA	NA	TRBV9	CASSGVTGRVSPDTQYF	TGTGCCAGCAGCGGAGTCACAGGGCGCGTAAGCCCAGATACGCAGTATTTT
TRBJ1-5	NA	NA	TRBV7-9	CASSPGGLPQHF	TGTGCCAGCAGCCCGGGGGGGTTGCCCCAGCATTTT
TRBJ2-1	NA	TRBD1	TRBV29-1	CSVDYRGNEQFF	TGCAGCGTTGATTACAGGGGTAATGAGCAGTTCTTC
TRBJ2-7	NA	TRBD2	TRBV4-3	CASSQDLAGGREQYF	TGCGCCAGCAGCCAAGATCTAGCGGGGGGTCGCGAGCAGTACTTC
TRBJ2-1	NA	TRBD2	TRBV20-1	CSASRAGGSSSYNEQFF	TGCAGTGCTAGTCGGGCGGGAGGGTCAAGCTCCTACAATGAGCAGTTCTTC
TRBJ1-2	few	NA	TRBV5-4	CASGKGSYGYTF	TGTGCCAGCGGAAAGGGCAGCTATGGCTACACCTTC
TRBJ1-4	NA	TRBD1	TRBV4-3	CASSRVPGTDEKLFF	TGCGCCAGCAGCCGGGTCCCCGGGACAGATGAAAAACTGTTTTTT
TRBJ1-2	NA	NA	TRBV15	CATSRDLLSTREGYTF	TGTGCCACCAGCAGAGACCTATTATCAACGAGGGAAGGCTACACCTTC
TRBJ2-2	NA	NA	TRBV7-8	CASSPYRVANTGELFF	TGTGCCAGCAGCCCTTACAGGGTCGCGAACACCGGGGAGCTGTTTTTT
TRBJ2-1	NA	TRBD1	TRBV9	CASSVAGGGLNEQFF	TGTGCCAGCAGCGTCGCAGGGGGCGGGTTGAATGAGCAGTTCTTC
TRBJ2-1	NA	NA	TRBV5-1	CASSLDPSSYNEQFF	TGCGCCAGCAGCTTGGACCCGAGCTCCTACAATGAGCAGTTCTTC
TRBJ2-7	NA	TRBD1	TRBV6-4	CAGSVNRGNYEQYF	TGTGCCGGCAGTGTAAACAGGGGAAACTACGAGCAGTACTTC
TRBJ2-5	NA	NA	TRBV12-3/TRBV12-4	CASGQPPGETQYF	TGTGCCAGTGGACAGCCGCCAGGGGAGACCCAGTACTTC
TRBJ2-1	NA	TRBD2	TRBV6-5	CASSSRTSGNYNEQFF	TGTGCCAGCAGTTCGAGGACTAGCGGGAACTACAATGAGCAGTTCTTC